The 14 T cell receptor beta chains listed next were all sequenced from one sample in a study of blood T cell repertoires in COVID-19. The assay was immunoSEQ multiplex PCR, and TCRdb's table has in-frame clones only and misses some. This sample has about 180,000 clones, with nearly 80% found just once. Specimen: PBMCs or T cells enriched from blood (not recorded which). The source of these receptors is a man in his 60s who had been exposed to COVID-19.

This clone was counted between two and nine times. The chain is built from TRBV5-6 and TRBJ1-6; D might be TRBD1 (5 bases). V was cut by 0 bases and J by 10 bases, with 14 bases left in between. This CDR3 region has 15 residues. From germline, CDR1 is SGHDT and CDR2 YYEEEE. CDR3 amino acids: CASSLGWGDDSPLHF. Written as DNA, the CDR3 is TGTGCCAGCAGCTTGGGATGGGGGGACGACTCACCCCTCCACTTT.

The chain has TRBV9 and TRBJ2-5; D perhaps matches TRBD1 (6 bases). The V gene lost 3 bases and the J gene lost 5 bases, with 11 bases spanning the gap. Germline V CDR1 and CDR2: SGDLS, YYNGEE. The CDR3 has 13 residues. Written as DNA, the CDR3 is TGTGCCAGCAGCGAACAGGGTCCGGAGACCCAGTACTTC. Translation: CASSEQGPETQYF.

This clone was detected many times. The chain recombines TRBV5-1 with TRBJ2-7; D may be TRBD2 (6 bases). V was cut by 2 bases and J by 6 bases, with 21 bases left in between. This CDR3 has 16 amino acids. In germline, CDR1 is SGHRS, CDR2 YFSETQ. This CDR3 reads CASSFGRDLSLSEQYF. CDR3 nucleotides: TGCGCCAGCAGCTTTGGGCGGGATCTTTCCTTGAGCGAGCAGTACTTC.

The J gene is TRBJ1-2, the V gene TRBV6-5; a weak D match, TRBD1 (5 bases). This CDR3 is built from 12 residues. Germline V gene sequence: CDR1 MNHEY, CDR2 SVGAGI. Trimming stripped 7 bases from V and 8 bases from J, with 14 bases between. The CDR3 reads CASTAGGRGYTF. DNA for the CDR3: TGTGCCAGCACCGCCGGGGGACGAGGCTACACCTTC.

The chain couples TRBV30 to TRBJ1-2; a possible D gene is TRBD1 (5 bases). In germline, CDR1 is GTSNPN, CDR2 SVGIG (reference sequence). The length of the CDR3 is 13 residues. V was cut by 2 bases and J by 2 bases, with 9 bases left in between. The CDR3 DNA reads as TGTGCCTGGAGTACGGGGGGAAACTATGGCTACACCTTC. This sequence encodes CAWSTGGNYGYTF.

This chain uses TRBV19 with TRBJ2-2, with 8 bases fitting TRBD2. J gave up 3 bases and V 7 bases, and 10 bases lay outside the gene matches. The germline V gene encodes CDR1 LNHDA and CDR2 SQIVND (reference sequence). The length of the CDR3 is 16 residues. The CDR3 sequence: CASISGGGLYTGELFF. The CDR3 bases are TGTGCCAGTATCTCAGGCGGGGGGCTGTACACCGGGGAGCTGTTTTTT.

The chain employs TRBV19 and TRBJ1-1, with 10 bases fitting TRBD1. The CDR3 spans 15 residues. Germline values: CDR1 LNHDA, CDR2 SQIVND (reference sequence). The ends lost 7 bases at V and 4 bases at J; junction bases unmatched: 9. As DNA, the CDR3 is TGTGCCAGTATGCGGGACAGGGGTGGGGGCACTGAAGCTTTCTTT. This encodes CASMRDRGGGTEAFF.

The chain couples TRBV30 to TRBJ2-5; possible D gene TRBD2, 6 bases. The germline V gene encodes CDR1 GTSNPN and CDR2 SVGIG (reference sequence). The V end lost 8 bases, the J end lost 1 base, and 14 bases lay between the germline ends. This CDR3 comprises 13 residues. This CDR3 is CAADPRGQETQYF. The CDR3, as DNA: TGTGCCGCAGACCCGCGGGGCCAAGAGACCCAGTACTTC. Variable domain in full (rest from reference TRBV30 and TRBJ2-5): SQTIHQWPATLVQPVGSPLSLECTVEGTSNPNLYWYRQAAGRGLQLLFYSVGIGQISSEVPQNLSASRPQDRQFILSSKKLLLSDSGFYLCAADPRGQETQYFGPGTRLLVL.

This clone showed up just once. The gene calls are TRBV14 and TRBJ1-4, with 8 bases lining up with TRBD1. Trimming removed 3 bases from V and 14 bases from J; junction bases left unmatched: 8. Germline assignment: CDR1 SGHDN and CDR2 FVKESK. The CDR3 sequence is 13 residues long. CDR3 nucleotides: TGTGCCAGCAGCCACGCTGACAGGGGACGGCTGTTTTTT. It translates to CASSHADRGRLFF.

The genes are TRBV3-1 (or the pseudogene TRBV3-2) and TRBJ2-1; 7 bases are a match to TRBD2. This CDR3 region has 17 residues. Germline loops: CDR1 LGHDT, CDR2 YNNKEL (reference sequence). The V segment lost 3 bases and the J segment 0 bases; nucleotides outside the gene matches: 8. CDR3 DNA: TGTGCCAGCAGCCACACCTCTGGCGGGAGCTCCTACAATGAGCAGTTCTTC. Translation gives CASSHTSGGSSYNEQFF.

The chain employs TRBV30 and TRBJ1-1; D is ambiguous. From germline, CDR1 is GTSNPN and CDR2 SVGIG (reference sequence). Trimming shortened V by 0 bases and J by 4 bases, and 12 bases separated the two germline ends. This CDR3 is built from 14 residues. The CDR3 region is CAWSVNPRFTEAFF. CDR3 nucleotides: TGTGCCTGGAGTGTAAACCCCCGGTTCACTGAAGCTTTCTTT.

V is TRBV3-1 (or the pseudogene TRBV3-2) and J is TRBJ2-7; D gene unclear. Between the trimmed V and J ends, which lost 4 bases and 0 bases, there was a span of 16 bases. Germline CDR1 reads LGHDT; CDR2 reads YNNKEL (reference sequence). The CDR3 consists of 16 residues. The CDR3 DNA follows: TGTGCCAGCAGCCGCCGGTCGGTAACGAGCTCCTACGAGCAGTACTTC. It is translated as CASSRRSVTSSYEQYF.

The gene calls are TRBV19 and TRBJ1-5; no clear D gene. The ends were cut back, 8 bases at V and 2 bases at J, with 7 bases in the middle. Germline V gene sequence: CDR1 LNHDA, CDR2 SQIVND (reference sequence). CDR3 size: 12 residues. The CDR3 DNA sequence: TGTGCCAGTGCGTATCGCAATCAGCCCCAGCATTTT. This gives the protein CASAYRNQPQHF.

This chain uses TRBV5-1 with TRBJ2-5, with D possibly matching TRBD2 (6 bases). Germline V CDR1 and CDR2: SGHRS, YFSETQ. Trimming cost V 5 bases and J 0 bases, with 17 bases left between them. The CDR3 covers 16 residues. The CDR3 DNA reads TGCGCCAGCAGAAAAAATGTTGCGGGGAACCAAGAGACCCAGTACTTC. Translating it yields CASRKNVAGNQETQYF.